This T cell receptor (beta chain) was documented in a study of shared clonotypes between healthy human individuals. V was clipped by 0 bases and J by 3 bases, with 6 bases between them. The CDR3 runs to 14 residues. Germline assignment: CDR1 LNHNV and CDR2 YYDKDF (reference sequence). Cells designated naive CD8 were CD45RO-negative and were positively selected for CCR7, with terminally differentiated effector memory CD45RA+ cells excluded. DNA at about 200 ng, 25,000 to 35,000 T cell genomes, went into sorted-subset replicate PCRs. Libraries were prepared by immunoSEQ multiplex PCR; TCRdb keeps only in-frame clonotypes and omits some of them. This table holds nearly 2 million clones, less than 95% found once.

This sequence was found in a man between 18 and 29 years old in good health. Material: naive CD8+ T cells sorted from blood. The rearrangement links TRBV15 to TRBJ2-1; D unclear. The CDR3 DNA is TGTGCCACCAGCAGAGATCGGAGCTACAATGAGCAGTTCTTC. It is translated as CATSRDRSYNEQFF.